This entry lists 23 T cell receptor beta chains sequenced from one sample in a study of T cell responses to AZD1222 COVID-19 vaccine. This table comes from immunoSEQ multiplex PCR, and its TCRdb copy is limited to in-frame clones, with some not included. The sample has roughly 50,000 clones; about 86% are singletons. The material sequenced was peripheral blood, taken 28 days after the second AZD1222 dose. Every receptor here comes from an adult who received the AZD1222 COVID-19 vaccine.

The chain has TRBV12-3 or TRBV12-4 and TRBJ1-1, with D unclear. Trimming shortened V by 4 bases and J by 7 bases, and 13 bases separated the two germline ends. This CDR3 is built from 13 residues. CDR3 in DNA: TGTGCCAGCAGTTCTGGTGCGGGCGTTGAAGCTTTCTTT. Translating it yields CASSSGAGVEAFF.

The chain recombines TRBV7-6 with TRBJ1-3, with TRBD1 matching over 7 bases. Per the germline V gene, CDR1 is SGHVS and CDR2 is FNYEAQ. V was clipped by 0 bases and J by 2 bases; unmatched bases: 1. The CDR3 is 15 residues long. The CDR3 protein is CASSLAQGAGNTIYF. The CDR3 region has the DNA TGTGCCAGCAGCTTAGCGCAGGGGGCTGGAAACACCATATATTTT.

The chain joins TRBV6-1 to TRBJ1-2; D might be TRBD1 (5 bases). The V gene lost 2 bases and the J gene lost 8 bases, with 12 bases spanning the gap. The CDR3 runs 13 residues. The germline V gene encodes CDR1 MNHNS and CDR2 SASEGT. The CDR3 is CASSESWGEGYTF. The CDR3 region has the DNA TGTGCCAGCAGTGAATCCTGGGGGGAGGGCTACACCTTC.

CDR3 sequence reads: CASSIPGDRQYF. In DNA form, the CDR3 reads TGTGCCAGTAGTATACCGGGGGACAGGCAGTACTTC. The chain employs TRBV19 and TRBJ2-7, with D possibly matching TRBD1 (7 bases). Germline V gene data show CDR1 as LNHDA and CDR2 as SQIVND (reference sequence). Trimming removed 2 bases from V and 9 bases from J, with 11 bases in between. The CDR3 is 12 residues long.

The chain has TRBV11-2 and TRBJ2-7; D unresolved. CDR1 is SGHAT and CDR2 is FQNNGV in the germline V gene. The V end was cut by 3 bases, the J end by 4 bases, with 25 bases between. The CDR3 consists of 18 residues. The CDR3, as DNA: TGTGCCAGCAGCTTTCAGAGTCCGACAACGTTATTATATTACGAGCAGTACTTC. Its translation is CASSFQSPTTLLYYEQYF.

The chain joins TRBV28 to TRBJ2-1; D ambiguous. The CDR3 has 16 amino acids. The germline CDR1 and CDR2 sequences are MDHEN and SYDVKM. V gave up 5 bases and J gave up 4 bases, with 18 bases separating them. CDR3 DNA sequence: TGTGCCAGCAGTGGAAGGGCAGGCACGCCTTACAATGAGCAGTTCTTC. Protein: CASSGRAGTPYNEQFF.

The CDR3 loop reads CASSAHGQGATDTQYF. The CDR3 DNA is TGTGCCAGCAGTGCACACGGACAGGGGGCGACAGATACGCAGTATTTT. The V and J genes are TRBV2 and TRBJ2-3; 11 bases are shared with TRBD1. The CDR3 has 16 residues. The V segment lost 4 bases and the J segment 3 bases; nucleotides outside the gene matches: 6. In germline, CDR1 is SNHLY, CDR2 FYNNEI.

Only one count was recorded for this clone. The chain combines TRBV6-5 with TRBJ2-1; TRBD2 matches 8 bases. This CDR3 region has 15 residues. V lost 6 bases and J lost 2; bases outside the gene matches: 6. The V gene's germline CDR1 is MNHEY and CDR2 SVGAGI. The CDR3 region has the DNA TGTGCCAGCAGAATACTAGCGGCTACCTACAATGAGCAGTTCTTC. As protein: CASRILAATYNEQFF.

The V gene is TRBV27, the J gene TRBJ1-5, with D hard to call. V was trimmed by 6 bases and J by 0 bases, leaving 12 bases between them. The germline V gene has CDR1 MNHEY and CDR2 SMNVEV (reference sequence). This CDR3 has 15 residues. CDR3 sequence (DNA): TGTGCCAGCAGGCCAGGTGGGCTTAGCAATCAGCCCCAGCATTTT. Its translation: CASRPGGLSNQPQHF.

The chain has TRBV27 and TRBJ2-7, with a weak D call TRBD1 (6 bases). The germline gives CDR1 MNHEY, CDR2 SMNVEV (reference sequence). This CDR3 contains 14 residues. V shed 4 bases and J shed 3 bases, with 13 bases lying between them. As DNA, the CDR3 is TGTGCCAGCAGTTCGGGGACACGGGGCTACGAGCAGTACTTC. Encoded protein: CASSSGTRGYEQYF.

The V call is TRBV4-1, the J call TRBJ2-2, with unresolved D. The CDR3 loop spans 15 amino acids. Germline CDR1 MGHRA, CDR2 YSYEKL. V was cut by 0 bases and J by 6 bases, with 11 bases left in between. As DNA, the CDR3 is TGCGCCAGCAGCCAAGAGTCCCAACGCCCCGGGGAGCTGTTTTTT. Translated: CASSQESQRPGELFF.

This clone was detected a few times. One end of the junction varies from germline; a read error may be responsible. The V and J genes are TRBV5-8 and TRBJ1-2, with 8 nucleotides matching TRBD1. Germline CDR1 is SGHTS and CDR2 is YDEGEE. CDR3 size: 15 residues. The CDR3 reads CASSLDDRGWGGYTF. The CDR3 region has the DNA TGTGCCAGCAGTTTGGACGACAGGGGTTGGGGTGGCTACACCTTC.

The chain couples TRBV5-6 to TRBJ2-5; D is unclear. The CDR3 totals 12 residues. Per germline, CDR1 SGHDT and CDR2 YYEEEE. Trimming took off 0 bases at V and 4 bases at J, with 4 bases between the two ends. The CDR3 loop reads CASSLATETQYF. CDR3 DNA sequence: TGTGCCAGCAGCTTGGCCACAGAGACCCAGTACTTC.

This clone showed up just once. This chain connects TRBV27 to TRBJ2-5; perhaps TRBD1 as D (7 bases). The CDR3 has 13 residues. V was pared by 5 bases and J by 4 bases, with 11 bases between. Germline-derived CDR1 and CDR2 are MNHEY and SMNVEV (reference sequence). The CDR3 reads CASSRGTVETQYF. For the CDR3, the DNA is TGTGCCAGCAGTCGCGGGACAGTAGAGACCCAGTACTTC.

The V and J genes are TRBV12-3 or TRBV12-4 and TRBJ2-3; the D call may be TRBD1 or TRBD2 (5 bases each). The CDR3 has 12 residues. The V end was cut by 11 bases, the J end by 4 bases, with 13 bases between. The CDR3 coding sequence is TGTGCCGTAGGGACGGTGGCAGATACGCAGTATTTT. Its protein product is CAVGTVADTQYF.

The V call is TRBV7-2, the J call TRBJ2-5; TRBD2 matches at 11 bases. CDR1 is SGHTA, CDR2 FQGNSA, per germline. Trimming removed 4 bases from V and 0 bases from J; junction bases left unmatched: 10. This CDR3 contains 18 residues. DNA of the CDR3: TGTGCCAGCAGCTGCCCGGACGGGACTAGCGGTAACCAAGAGACCCAGTACTTC. As protein: CASSCPDGTSGNQETQYF.

The chain carries TRBV14 and TRBJ2-5; 7 bases are shared with TRBD2. Trimming at V came to 0 bases and at J to 5 bases, leaving 6 bases not matched to a gene. Germline-derived CDR1 and CDR2 are SGHDN and FVKESK. The CDR3 runs 15 residues. Here the CDR3 reads CASSQDIWEGETQYF. Written as DNA, the CDR3 is TGTGCCAGCAGCCAAGATATATGGGAGGGCGAGACCCAGTACTTC.

The chain uses TRBV3-1 (or the pseudogene TRBV3-2) and TRBJ2-3; no firm D call. The CDR3 covers 14 residues. Germline assignment: CDR1 LGHDT and CDR2 YNNKEL (reference sequence). The V and J ends lost 0 bases and 0 bases respectively, with 4 bases between them. The CDR3 region has the DNA TGTGCCAGCAGCCAAGACGCTAGCACAGATACGCAGTATTTT. Translating it yields CASSQDASTDTQYF.

This clone has just one count. The rearrangement uses TRBV12-3 or TRBV12-4 and TRBJ2-7; D might be TRBD1 (6 bases). The CDR3 extends over 11 amino acids. V was cut by 7 bases and J by 2 bases, with 6 bases left in between. CDR3 amino acids: CASKGAYEQYF. The CDR3 nucleotides read TGTGCCAGCAAGGGGGCCTACGAGCAGTACTTC.

The chain recombines TRBV5-4 with TRBJ2-3; the D gene is possibly TRBD1 (6 bases). This CDR3 spans 16 amino acids. Germline CDR1 SGHNT, CDR2 YYREEE (reference sequence). Trimming took 1 base from V and 6 from J, leaving 18 bases between them. CDR3 loop: CASSLQSGNGGDTQYF. Here the CDR3 DNA reads TGTGCCAGCAGCTTGCAGTCTGGCAATGGGGGCGATACGCAGTATTTT.

The chain links TRBV19 to TRBJ2-7; TRBD1 matches 7 bases. Germline CDR1 LNHDA, CDR2 SQIVND (reference sequence). Unmatched junction bases numbered 7, after V lost 5 bases and J lost 0 bases. CDR3 length: 15 residues. CDR3 sequence: CASSDPGQFSYEQYF. The DNA of the CDR3 is TGTGCCAGTAGTGACCCGGGACAGTTCTCCTACGAGCAGTACTTC.

This sequence joins TRBV10-1 and TRBJ2-7; no definite D call. Germline V gene sequence: CDR1 WNHNN, CDR2 SYGVQD (reference sequence). The CDR3 runs 11 residues. V was clipped by 3 bases and J by 5 bases, with 5 bases between them. The CDR3 sequence is CASSDRNEQYF. CDR3 nucleotides: TGCGCCAGCAGTGACAGGAACGAGCAGTACTTC.

The V and J genes are TRBV7-6 and TRBJ2-1; 7 bases map to TRBD1. V lost 1 base to trimming and J lost 0 bases; unmatched junction nucleotides: 12. This CDR3 spans 19 amino acids. Germline CDR1 and CDR2: SGHVS and FNYEAQ. CDR3 protein: CASSLGGRRGYDSYNEQFF. CDR3 sequence (DNA): TGTGCCAGCAGCTTAGGCGGCCGCAGGGGGTACGACTCCTACAATGAGCAGTTCTTC.